The following is a T cell receptor (beta chain) sequence with its context. The sample comes from a study of shared clonotypes between healthy human individuals. Per the original data handling: ImmunoSEQ output held junction-only sequences without quality scores, so filtering differed. TCRdb keeps only in-frame clones here, not all; method: immunoSEQ multiplex PCR. That table gives V, J and clone size, and the DNA gave D and trimming. Seen here are millions of clones, about 95% observed once, and the top ten hold 0.9% to 1.4%. The length of the CDR3 is 13 residues. Trimming shortened V by 2 bases and J by 5 bases, and 10 bases separated the two germline ends. Germline V gives CDR1 MNHEY, CDR2 SVGAGI. Naive CD8 cells lacked CD45RO and underwent positive selection for CCR7, leaving out terminally differentiated effector memory CD45RA+ cells.

This sequence originates from a man aged 18 to 30 in good health. The chain carries TRBV6-5 and TRBJ2-7; D uncertain. The sample comprised naive CD8+ T cells sorted from blood. This CDR3 reads CASSYNPADEQYF. In nucleotides, the CDR3 is TGTGCCAGCAGTTACAACCCCGCGGACGAGCAGTACTTC.